This TCR beta chain was profiled in a study of blood T cell repertoires in COVID-19. Turning to the study itself: COVID-19 samples from acute and convalescent phases originated in the United States, Italy and Spain. T cells, B-cell-depleted T cells, or PBMCs supplied cDNA or gDNA.

Source study methods: Counts of nucleated cells, estimated from reference gene primer amplification, were obtained. The data were produced by immunoSEQ multiplex PCR, yet TCRdb's version contains in-frame clones alone and is incomplete. That table supplies the V and J calls and clone size; D and trimming were determined from the DNA. In the table there are tens of thousands of clones, 87% of which are singletons. The junction had 6 bases not matched to a gene; V was cut back by 5 bases and J by 6 bases. CDR1 is LNHDA, CDR2 SQIVND, per germline (reference sequence). The CDR3 totals 14 residues. Sequencing was done on a sample of peripheral blood. This chain joins TRBV19 and TRBJ2-2; 7 bases agree with TRBD1. This clonotype was obtained from an older man with active COVID-19. The CDR3 loop reads CASSSGTVPGELFF. The CDR3 nucleotides are TGTGCCAGTAGTTCCGGGACAGTACCCGGGGAGCTGTTTTTT.